Shown below are 16 T cell receptor beta chains from a single sample sequenced in a study of PD-L1 blockade in urothelial cancer. The data were produced by immunoSEQ multiplex PCR, yet TCRdb's version contains in-frame clones alone and is incomplete. The sample lists about 86,000 clones; around 85% were seen once. Specified time point: pretreatment peripheral blood. The specimen was PBMCs, collected around atezolizumab (anti-PD-L1) treatment. These receptors came from a man aged 55-75 years with urothelial cancer.

The chain has TRBV6-5 and TRBJ2-7; possibly TRBD1 for D (5 bases). CDR1 and CDR2 from the germline V gene are MNHEY and SVGAGI. Trimming shortened V by 0 bases and J by 3 bases, and 12 bases separated the two germline ends. The CDR3 spans 15 residues. This CDR3 reads CASSYSDKLSYEQYF. DNA of the CDR3: TGTGCCAGCAGTTACTCGGACAAGCTTAGCTACGAGCAGTACTTC.

This chain uses TRBV11-1 with TRBJ2-5; 7 nucleotides line up with TRBD2. The CDR3 is made up of 17 amino acids. The germline gives CDR1 SGHAT, CDR2 FQDESV (reference sequence). V dropped 2 bases and J dropped 2; count of bases not matched to a gene: 11. In DNA, the CDR3 is TGTGCCAGCAGCTTAACGGGTCGGCAGGGAGGGCAAGAGACCCAGTACTTC. Residues: CASSLTGRQGGQETQYF. Variable domain in full (rest from reference TRBV11-1 and TRBJ2-5): EAEVAQSPRYKITEKSQAVAFWCDPISGHATLYWYRQILGQGPELLVQFQDESVVDDSQLPKDRFSAERLKGVDSTLKIQPAELGDSAMYLCASSLTGRQGGQETQYFGPGTRLLVL.

This rearrangement joins TRBV18 to TRBJ2-3, with no clear D. The CDR3 runs 15 residues. In germline, CDR1 is KGHSH, CDR2 LQKENI. V lost 2 bases and J lost 3, with 12 bases in between. CDR3 bases: TGTGCCAGCTCACCAATATCAAGCACGACAGATACGCAGTATTTT. Its protein is CASSPISSTTDTQYF.

This chain uses TRBV7-9 with TRBJ1-3, with a tentative D call TRBD1 (6 bases). Per the germline V gene, CDR1 is SEHNR and CDR2 is FQNEAQ (reference sequence). This CDR3 has 16 residues. V dropped 4 bases and J dropped 0 bases, with 13 bases sitting between them. The CDR3 DNA is TGTGCCAGCAGCTCACAGGGTTCACTCTCTGGAAACACCATATATTTT. Amino acid sequence: CASSSQGSLSGNTIYF.

This clone showed up just a few times. Other DNA sequences in the same sample also yield this CDR3. This chain connects TRBV5-6 to TRBJ2-1; D gene unclear. The V gene lost 7 bases and the J gene lost 6 bases, with 11 bases spanning the gap. The length of the CDR3 is 12 residues. Germline CDR1 reads SGHDT; CDR2 reads YYEEEE. The CDR3: CASRRVSNEQFF. CDR3 DNA: TGTGCCAGCCGCCGGGTCTCCAATGAGCAGTTCTTC.

In DNA, the CDR3 is TGTGCCAGCAGTTACTCCGGGACAGGGGGATTATCACCCCTCCACTTT. Translation: CASSYSGTGGLSPLHF. V gene TRBV6-5 combines with J gene TRBJ1-6, with TRBD1 matching 11 bases. V shed 0 bases and J 10 bases; nucleotides not matched to a gene: 5. The CDR3 length is 16 residues. The germline CDR1 and CDR2 sequences are MNHEY and SVGAGI.

The CDR3 loop reads CAWRSSGGRDTQYF. Written as DNA, the CDR3 is TGTGCCTGGAGATCTAGCGGGGGGAGAGATACGCAGTATTTT. The chain joins TRBV30 to TRBJ2-3; 11 bases map to TRBD2. The germline V gene has CDR1 GTSNPN and CDR2 SVGIG (reference sequence). The CDR3 runs 14 residues. V was pared by 3 bases and J by 5 bases, with 4 bases of the junction left unmatched.

V is TRBV27 and J is TRBJ2-6, with D hard to call. The CDR3 is 15 residues long. The germline V gene has CDR1 MNHEY and CDR2 SMNVEV (reference sequence). V gave up 6 bases and J gave up 0 bases, with 9 bases separating them. The CDR3 region has the DNA TGTGCCAGCAGGAGTGTGTTCTCTGGGGCCAACGTCCTGACTTTC. Protein product: CASRSVFSGANVLTF.

This clone was observed a single time. The chain combines TRBV6-1 with TRBJ1-3, with TRBD1 matching over 10 bases. Per germline, CDR1 MNHNS and CDR2 SASEGT. The CDR3 is 15 residues long. Trimming cost V 6 bases and J 2 bases; bases outside gene matches: 4. The DNA of the CDR3 is TGTGCCAGCAGAGACAGGGGGCTTACTGGAAACACCATATATTTT. Its protein is CASRDRGLTGNTIYF.

V and J are TRBV11-2 and TRBJ2-3; no firm D call. The CDR3 is 13 residues long. Trimming pared 2 bases from V and 0 bases from J, leaving 3 bases between. Germline V lookup: CDR1 SGHAT, CDR2 FQNNGV. CDR3 loop: CASSLPSTDTQYF. The CDR3 bases are TGTGCCAGCAGCTTACCTAGCACAGATACGCAGTATTTT.

This CDR3 is CASSLTSGTNTGELFF. In DNA form, the CDR3 reads TGTGCCAGTAGTCTCACTAGCGGGACGAACACCGGGGAGCTGTTTTTT. This chain connects TRBV19 to TRBJ2-2; 10 positions match TRBD2. The CDR3 contains 16 residues. J lost 0 bases, V lost 5 bases, and 3 bases had no gene match. From germline, CDR1 is LNHDA and CDR2 SQIVND (reference sequence).

This clone appeared a few times. The chain carries TRBV6-6 and TRBJ2-2; the match to TRBD1 covers 8 bases. V lost 6 bases, J lost 4 bases, and 10 bases stayed unmatched. The CDR3 is 16 amino acids. The germline gives CDR1 MNHNY, CDR2 SVGAGI (reference sequence). The CDR3 loop reads CASSPPGGYGTGELFF. The CDR3 DNA reads as TGTGCCAGCAGCCCCCCAGGGGGCTATGGCACCGGGGAGCTGTTTTTT.

The rearrangement links TRBV28 to TRBJ2-2; 8 nucleotides align to TRBD1. Germline V gene sequence: CDR1 MDHEN, CDR2 SYDVKM. This CDR3 comprises 16 residues. V gave up 0 bases and J gave up 0 bases; unmatched junction bases: 0. CDR3 protein: CASSLWTGANTGELFF. The CDR3 DNA is TGTGCCAGCAGTTTATGGACAGGGGCGAACACCGGGGAGCTGTTTTTT.

The rearrangement uses TRBV6-1 and TRBJ1-6; no clear D. CDR3 length: 13 amino acids. The V gene lost 3 bases and the J gene lost 7 bases, with 7 bases spanning the gap. Germline V gene data show CDR1 as MNHNS and CDR2 as SASEGT. The CDR3 sequence: CASSEGRNSPLHF. In DNA, the CDR3 is TGTGCCAGCAGTGAGGGCAGAAATTCACCCCTCCACTTT.

This clone was counted a few times. Other DNA sequences in the same sample also yield this CDR3. The J gene is TRBJ2-7, the V gene TRBV2; D is perhaps TRBD1 (6 bases). This CDR3 is 14 amino acids long. Trimming pared 4 bases from V and 0 bases from J, leaving 10 bases between. Germline-derived CDR1 and CDR2 are SNHLY and FYNNEI. CDR3 DNA: TGTGCCAGCAGTGGGCAGGGGAGCTCCTACGAGCAGTACTTC. Translated, it gives CASSGQGSSYEQYF.

J is TRBJ1-2 and V is TRBV18, with 7 bases identical to TRBD1. From germline, CDR1 is KGHSH and CDR2 LQKENI. The CDR3 has 14 amino acids. Trimming took 3 bases from V and 3 from J; bases not matched to a gene: 4. The CDR3 sequence: CASSPDRAHYGYTF. The CDR3 DNA is TGTGCCAGCTCACCCGACAGGGCCCACTATGGCTACACCTTC.